This record concerns one T cell receptor beta chain sequence. This specimen belongs to a study of CD8 T cells in Susac syndrome. TEMRA cells were FACS-enriched, unlike CD8+ and CD4+ T cells, which were negatively isolated. The V and J ends lost 6 bases and 11 bases respectively, with 22 bases between them. Germline loops: CDR1 LGHDT, CDR2 YNNKEL (reference sequence). The CDR3 extends over 14 amino acids. When the RNA was reverse transcribed, random hexamers were used with an input of about 0.5 to 1 ug. It was immunoSEQ multiplex PCR that amplified TCR beta CDR3 across 54 Vbeta and 13 Jbeta. MiXCR was run by TCRdb on the immunoSEQ multiplex PCR reads, yielding one entry per CDR3 protein. The sample yields around 160,000 distinct CDR3 sequences, about 93% seen once.

The gene calls are TRBV3-1 and TRBJ1-1; D is perhaps TRBD1 (6 bases). The receptor was isolated from a human donor in good health. Sequencing was done on a sample of CD4+ T cells from PBMCs. In nucleotides, the CDR3 is TGTGCCAGCAGTCCACGGACAGAAGGGGTTGGTGCTTTCTTT. Its protein product is CASSPRTEGVGAFF. Based on the CDR3 plus reference TRBV3-1 and TRBJ1-1, the full variable domain is DTAVSQTPKYLVTQMGNDKSIKCEQNLGHDTMYWYKQDSKKFLKIMFSYNNKELIINETVPNRFSPKSPDKAHLNLHINSLELGDSAVYFCASSPRTEGVGAFFGQGTRLTVV.